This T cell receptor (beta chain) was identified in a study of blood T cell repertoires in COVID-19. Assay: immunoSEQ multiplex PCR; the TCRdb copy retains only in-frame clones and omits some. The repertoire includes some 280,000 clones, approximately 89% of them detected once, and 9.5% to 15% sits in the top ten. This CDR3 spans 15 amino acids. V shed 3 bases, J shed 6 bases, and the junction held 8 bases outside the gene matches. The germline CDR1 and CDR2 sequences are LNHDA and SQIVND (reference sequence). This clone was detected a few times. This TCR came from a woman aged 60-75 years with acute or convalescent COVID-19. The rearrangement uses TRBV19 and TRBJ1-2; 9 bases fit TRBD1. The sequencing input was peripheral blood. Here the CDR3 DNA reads TGTGCCAGTAGTATCCTCGGGACAGGGTCTCATGGCTACACCTTC. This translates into CASSILGTGSHGYTF.